The 30 T cell receptor beta chains below come from one sample, sequenced in a study of blood T cell repertoires in COVID-19. Generated by immunoSEQ multiplex PCR, the TCRdb table keeps only in-frame clones and is missing some. Among some 73,000 clones listed, around 85% were seen once. Input material: peripheral blood. These TCRs come from a man in his fifties with COVID-19, enrolled during active disease.

Here the CDR3 DNA reads TGCGCCAGCAGCGGGACAGGGGCTTATGGCTACACCTTC. Translation gives CASSGTGAYGYTF. The V and J genes are TRBV5-1 and TRBJ1-2; 10 bases fit TRBD1. The ends lost 4 bases at V and 5 bases at J; junction bases unmatched: 2. The length of the CDR3 is 13 residues. Germline V gives CDR1 SGHRS, CDR2 YFSETQ.

By its share, this clone is medium-sized. The chain combines TRBV19 with TRBJ2-7, with 11 bases fitting TRBD1. CDR3 size: 14 residues. The germline V gene has CDR1 LNHDA and CDR2 SQIVND (reference sequence). Germline trimming cut 7 bases from V and 5 bases from J; bases unmatched to any gene: 7. This chain's CDR3 is CASTAGTGGHEQYF. DNA of the CDR3: TGTGCCAGTACTGCTGGGACAGGGGGACACGAGCAGTACTTC.

The chain carries TRBV4-2 and TRBJ2-3; a weak D match, TRBD2 (6 bases). This CDR3 is 15 amino acids long. The V and J ends lost 3 bases and 3 bases respectively, with 13 bases between them. CDR1 is LGHNA and CDR2 is YNFKEQ in the germline V gene. CDR3 in amino acids: CASSHRSSETDTQYF. As DNA, the CDR3 is TGTGCCAGCAGCCATCGCTCTAGCGAAACAGATACGCAGTATTTT.

The gene calls are TRBV12-3 or TRBV12-4 and TRBJ2-7; 8 bases map to TRBD2. The CDR3 is made up of 13 amino acids. J lost 5 bases, V lost 1 base, and 1 base had no gene match. The CDR3 DNA reads as TGTGCCAGCAGTTTAGGGGGACTAGACGAGCAGTACTTC. This encodes CASSLGGLDEQYF.

The chain has TRBV5-1 and TRBJ2-4; 11 bases map to TRBD1. The CDR3 runs 14 residues. The junction had 5 bases not matched to a gene; V was cut back by 4 bases and J by 8 bases. Germline V gives CDR1 SGHRS, CDR2 YFSETQ. CDR3 amino acids: CASSLGQGGDIQYF. The DNA of the CDR3 is TGCGCCAGCAGCCTGGGACAGGGGGGCGACATTCAGTACTTC. Full variable domain (remainder filled in from reference TRBV5-1 and TRBJ2-4): KAGVTQTPRYLIKTRGQQVTLSCSPISGHRSVSWYQQTPGQGLQFLFEYFSETQRNKGNFPGRFSGRQFSNSRSEMNVSTLELGDSALYLCASSLGQGGDIQYFGAGTRLSVL.

The rearrangement uses TRBV6-2 or TRBV6-3 and TRBJ2-7; 7 bases match TRBD1. Germline lookup yields CDR1 MNHEY and CDR2 SVGEGT. The CDR3 is 16 amino acids. After removal of 4 bases from V and 3 bases from J, the junction contained 12 bases not matched to a gene. In nucleotides, the CDR3 is TGTGCCAGCAGTTCAAACCTCGACAGGGTGCGCTACGAGCAGTACTTC. Amino acids: CASSSNLDRVRYEQYF.

This clone was observed a handful of times. This chain links TRBV5-1 with TRBJ1-2; TRBD1 agrees at 8 bases. Trimming at V came to 3 bases and at J to 4 bases, leaving 2 bases not matched to a gene. Per the germline V gene, CDR1 is SGHRS and CDR2 is YFSETQ. The CDR3 is 13 amino acids. The CDR3 is CASSSDRGYGYTF. The CDR3, as DNA: TGCGCCAGCAGCTCCGACAGGGGCTATGGCTACACCTTC.

The rearrangement uses TRBV2 and TRBJ1-2; D gene uncertain. The length of the CDR3 is 13 residues. Germline V gene sequence: CDR1 SNHLY, CDR2 FYNNEI. Trimming left V 6 bases short and J 5 bases short, with 13 bases between. In DNA form, the CDR3 reads TGTGCCAGCAGGGAGGAGCCCTCGTATGGCTACACCTTC. Amino acid sequence: CASREEPSYGYTF. Combining the CDR3 with reference TRBV2 and TRBJ1-2 gives the whole variable domain EPEVTQTPSHQVTQMGQEVILRCVPISNHLYFYWYRQILGQKVEFLVSFYNNEISEKSEIFDDQFSVERPDGSNFTLKIRSTKLEDSAMYFCASREEPSYGYTFGSGTRLTVV.

The chain is built from TRBV19 and TRBJ2-6; 7 nucleotides match TRBD1. CDR3 size: 20 residues. J lost 0 bases, V lost 5 bases, and 16 bases had no gene match. Looked up from germline, CDR1 is LNHDA and CDR2 is SQIVND (reference sequence). The DNA of the CDR3 is TGTGCCAGTAGTTGGGGCAGGCTGGGACAGAAAACCTCTGGGGCCAACGTCCTGACTTTC. Its protein product is CASSWGRLGQKTSGANVLTF.

The chain recombines TRBV27 with TRBJ2-5; TRBD2 matches at 11 bases. Germline trimming cut 8 bases from V and 4 bases from J; bases unmatched to any gene: 9. The CDR3 is 15 residues long. The germline V gene encodes CDR1 MNHEY and CDR2 SMNVEV (reference sequence). In DNA form, the CDR3 reads TGTGCCAGCCAAGAATTAGCGGGAGGGCGAGAGACCCAGTACTTC. This sequence encodes CASQELAGGRETQYF.

The chain links TRBV19 to TRBJ1-1, with 7 bases aligning to TRBD1. CDR3 size: 14 residues. The V segment lost 5 bases and the J segment 6 bases; nucleotides outside the gene matches: 9. In germline, CDR1 is LNHDA, CDR2 SQIVND (reference sequence). The CDR3 sequence: CASSGETGSAEAFF. The DNA of the CDR3 is TGTGCCAGTAGTGGAGAGACAGGGAGTGCTGAAGCTTTCTTT.

The chain joins TRBV7-9 to TRBJ2-1, with TRBD2 identical over 10 bases. The germline CDR1 and CDR2 sequences are SEHNR and FQNEAQ (reference sequence). The CDR3 runs 19 residues. J gave up 0 bases and V 1 base, and 9 bases lay outside the gene matches. CDR3 residues: CASSLGLAGELGSYNEQFF. The CDR3 nucleotides read TGTGCCAGCAGCTTAGGCCTAGCGGGAGAATTGGGCTCCTACAATGAGCAGTTCTTC.

This chain links TRBV18 with TRBJ2-3; 7 nucleotides agree with TRBD1. CDR1 and CDR2 from the germline V gene are KGHSH and LQKENI. The CDR3 covers 16 residues. V lost 0 bases to trimming and J lost 2 bases; unmatched junction nucleotides: 5. CDR3 loop: CASSPPQGQHTDTQYF. CDR3 nucleotides: TGTGCCAGCTCACCACCCCAGGGACAGCACACAGATACGCAGTATTTT. Together with reference TRBV18 and TRBJ2-3, the CDR3 gives the full variable domain: NAGVMQNPRHLVRRRGQEARLRCSPMKGHSHVYWYRQLPEEGLKFMVYLQKENIIDESGMPKERFSAEFPKEGPSILRIQQVVRGDSAAYFCASSPPQGQHTDTQYFGPGTRLTVL.

This sequence joins TRBV4-1 and TRBJ1-1; TRBD1 aligns across 9 bases. The V gene's germline CDR1 is MGHRA and CDR2 YSYEKL. The junction had 5 bases not matched to a gene; V was cut back by 4 bases and J by 5 bases. CDR3 size: 14 residues. The CDR3 nucleotides are TGCGCCAGCAGCCCCGGACAGGGGCGAACTGAAGCTTTCTTT. It encodes CASSPGQGRTEAFF.

This clone has a single count. At one boundary the junction diverges from the germline segment, which might be a read error. The genes are TRBV7-7 and TRBJ2-2; 13 nucleotides line up with TRBD2. Germline V CDR1 and CDR2: SSHAT, FNYEAQ (reference sequence). The CDR3 spans 17 residues. CDR3 nucleotides: TGTGCTAGCAGCGCCGGACTAGCGGGAGCGGTGGCCGGGGAGCTGTTTTTT. Translating it yields CASSAGLAGAVAGELFF.

The rearrangement links TRBV6-5 to TRBJ2-1; TRBD1 matches 9 bases. The length of the CDR3 is 15 residues. Germline loops: CDR1 MNHEY, CDR2 SVGAGI. V lost 6 bases and J lost 10; bases outside the gene matches: 13. As DNA, the CDR3 is TGTGCCAGCAGACACGGGACAGGGAAGGTGGTCGAGCAGTTCTTC. Translation gives CASRHGTGKVVEQFF.

The chain joins TRBV24-1 to TRBJ2-3, with D maybe TRBD1 (5 bases). The V and J ends lost 9 bases and 4 bases respectively, with 7 bases between them. Per germline, CDR1 KGHDR and CDR2 SFDVKD. The CDR3 runs to 11 residues. The CDR3 nucleotides read TGTGCCACCTCGACAGCAGATACGCAGTATTTT. Protein sequence: CATSTADTQYF.

The V and J genes are TRBV10-3 and TRBJ1-2; D uncertain. The CDR3 totals 14 residues. Deletions cut 4 bases from V and 0 bases from J, with 9 bases between. Germline CDR1 ENHRY, CDR2 SYGVKD. As DNA, the CDR3 is TGTGCCATCAGTGCTGAGAGGGCTAACTATGGCTACACCTTC. It codes for CAISAERANYGYTF.

The V and J genes are TRBV6-5 and TRBJ2-5; the D gene is possibly TRBD1 (5 bases). The germline CDR1 and CDR2 sequences are MNHEY and SVGAGI. Between the trimmed V and J ends, which lost 4 bases and 4 bases, there was a span of 13 bases. The CDR3 contains 14 residues. The CDR3 loop is CASSFSGYRETQYF. The CDR3 bases are TGTGCCAGCAGTTTTTCAGGGTACCGAGAGACCCAGTACTTC.

The chain employs TRBV27 and TRBJ1-6, with D perhaps TRBD1 (5 bases). Deletions cut 8 bases from V and 2 bases from J, with 16 bases between. CDR3 length equals 16 residues. Per the germline V gene, CDR1 is MNHEY and CDR2 is SMNVEV (reference sequence). In DNA, the CDR3 is TGTGCCAGCCGACCGGCGGGGCGGGCCTATAATTCACCCCTCCACTTT. Amino acid sequence: CASRPAGRAYNSPLHF.

The V and J genes are TRBV9 and TRBJ2-1, with D tentatively TRBD2 (6 bases). This CDR3 spans 15 amino acids. The germline CDR1 and CDR2 sequences are SGDLS and YYNGEE. V lost 0 bases and J 6 bases, leaving 13 bases between the germline ends. The CDR3 coding sequence is TGTGCCAGCAGCGTAGTGGAGGGGACGGGCAATGAGCAGTTCTTC. Encoded protein: CASSVVEGTGNEQFF.

The chain has TRBV9 and TRBJ2-3; 8 positions match TRBD2. Unmatched junction bases numbered 9, after V lost 4 bases and J lost 2 bases. Germline V gene lookup returns CDR1 SGDLS and CDR2 YYNGEE. The CDR3 is 16 amino acids. CDR3 bases: TGTGCCAGCAGCCCGGGGGGGAGAATCTCCACAGATACGCAGTATTTT. Protein sequence: CASSPGGRISTDTQYF.

A remark on this clone: One end of the junction is discordant with germline, which a read error may explain. V usage is TRBV9 and J usage is TRBJ2-1, with TRBD2 matching over 11 bases. The CDR3 runs to 14 residues. Germline CDR1 SGDLS, CDR2 YYNGEE. CDR3 sequence: CASTVAGGVNEQFF. In DNA form, the CDR3 reads TGTGCCAGCACCGTAGCGGGAGGGGTCAATGAGCAGTTCTTC.

The rearrangement uses TRBV7-2 and TRBJ2-3; 9 positions agree with TRBD2. Germline values: CDR1 SGHTA, CDR2 FQGNSA. V lost 2 bases and J lost 6; bases outside the gene matches: 12. CDR3 length: 17 amino acids. CDR3 DNA sequence: TGTGCCAGCAGCTTAACCTTGACTAGCGGTACACGGGATACGCAGTATTTT. The encoded protein is CASSLTLTSGTRDTQYF.

The rearrangement joins TRBV27 to TRBJ2-3, with D uncertain. This CDR3 has 14 residues. Germline V gives CDR1 MNHEY, CDR2 SMNVEV (reference sequence). V was trimmed by 4 bases and J by 8 bases, leaving 16 bases between them. CDR3 sequence reads: CASSSALDTGTQYF. The CDR3 DNA sequence: TGTGCCAGCAGTTCCGCGCTAGATACCGGTACGCAGTATTTT.

This clone showed up just a few times. This CDR3 reads CASSSAGRNTGELFF. As DNA, the CDR3 is TGCGCCAGCAGCTCGGCGGGCAGAAACACCGGGGAGCTGTTTTTT. The chain has TRBV5-1 and TRBJ2-2; maybe TRBD2 (5 bases). In germline, CDR1 is SGHRS, CDR2 YFSETQ. Trimming took 3 bases from V and 2 from J, leaving 11 bases between them. The CDR3 has 15 residues.

The chain employs TRBV11-3 and TRBJ2-1, with 9 bases lining up with TRBD1. Looked up from germline, CDR1 is SGHNT and CDR2 is YENEEA. Unmatched junction bases numbered 6, after V lost 1 base and J lost 8 bases. This CDR3 is built from 15 residues. CDR3: CASSLVGTGLHEQFF. DNA for the CDR3: TGTGCCAGCAGCTTAGTCGGGACAGGGCTGCATGAGCAGTTCTTC.

The chain carries TRBV2 and TRBJ2-7, with 7 bases lining up with TRBD2. V dropped 2 bases and J dropped 6; count of bases not matched to a gene: 7. The CDR3 totals 14 residues. CDR1 is SNHLY, CDR2 FYNNEI, per germline. CDR3: CASSESGMGGEQYF. In nucleotides, the CDR3 is TGTGCCAGCAGTGAAAGCGGGATGGGAGGCGAGCAGTACTTC.

V is TRBV10-1 and J is TRBJ2-3; D not certain. This CDR3 has 14 amino acids. Trimming pared 0 bases from V and 0 bases from J, leaving 4 bases between. From germline, CDR1 is WNHNN and CDR2 SYGVQD (reference sequence). The chain's CDR3 is CASSESPSTDTQYF. The CDR3 DNA follows: TGCGCCAGCAGTGAGTCCCCTAGCACAGATACGCAGTATTTT.

This clone was detected only once. The gene calls are TRBV28 and TRBJ1-1; TRBD1 matches at 10 bases. The germline V gene has CDR1 MDHEN and CDR2 SYDVKM. Germline trimming cut 2 bases from V and 5 bases from J; bases unmatched to any gene: 8. The CDR3 runs to 16 residues. This chain's CDR3 is CASSLGAGQGRTEAFF. In DNA, the CDR3 is TGTGCCAGCAGTTTAGGCGCGGGACAGGGGAGAACTGAAGCTTTCTTT. Using reference TRBV28 and TRBJ1-1 for the parts outside the CDR3, the full variable domain is DVKVTQSSRYLVKRTGEKVFLECVQDMDHENMFWYRQDPGLGLRLIYFSYDVKMKEKGDIPEGYSVSREKKERFSLILESASTNQTSMYLCASSLGAGQGRTEAFFGQGTRLTVV.